Listed below are T cell receptor beta chains from one sample, sequenced in a study of cytomegalovirus exposure and HLA in healthy donors. TCRdb's table, derived via immunoSEQ multiplex PCR, lists solely in-frame clones and lacks some. The sample has 100,000 to 150,000 clones; the top ten hold 1.5% to 2%. The sample consisted of PBMCs. Receptor source: a man younger than 35 in good health and CMV-seronegative. The CDR3 runs from the conserved cysteine through the conserved F or W. A D gene is named only where the DNA matches it firmly.

-	TRBV7-7	TRBJ1-1	TGTGCTAGCAGCTCGACAGAGAACACTGAAGCTTTCTTT	CASSSTENTEAFF
TRBD1	TRBV27	TRBJ2-7	TGTGCCAGCAGTACAGGGGCTCGCGAGCAGTACTTC	CASSTGAREQYF
-	TRBV28	TRBJ2-2	TGTGCCAGCAGTGGGTTAGACTTCACCGGGGAGCTGTTTTTT	CASSGLDFTGELFF
-	TRBV10-3	TRBJ1-1	TGTGCCATCAGGCCGGGGGTAACGAACACTGAAGCCTTCTTT	CAIRPGVTNTEAFF
-	TRBV5-6	TRBJ1-6	TGTGCCAGCAGCTCCTCGTCATCAGGCAACTATAATTCACCCCTCCACTTT	CASSSSSSGNYNSPLHF
TRBD2	TRBV7-2	TRBJ2-3	TGTGCCAGCAGCAGACTAGGACTAGCGGGAGGGCCTACGCAGTATTTT	CASSRLGLAGGPTQYF
TRBD2	TRBV2	TRBJ2-3	TGTGCCAGCAGACGTCCCGGGAGGATCACAGATACGCAGTATTTT	CASRRPGRITDTQYF
-	TRBV21-1	TRBJ1-2	TGTGCCAGCAGCAAAGGGGACAGGGCTAACTATGGCTACACCTTC	CASSKGDRANYGYTF
-	TRBV7-9	TRBJ2-7	TGTGCCAGCAGCCCCAAACTCCGAGACAAGGCGTCCTACGAGCAGTACTTC	CASSPKLRDKASYEQYF
-	TRBV29-1	TRBJ1-1	TGCAGCGTTGGGCGGTTGAACACTGAAGCTTTCTTT	CSVGRLNTEAFF
-	TRBV19	TRBJ2-1	TGTGCCAGTAGGGGTATAAGGGGGATGTCCTACAATGAGCAGTTCTTC	CASRGIRGMSYNEQFF
-	TRBV30	TRBJ1-6	TGTGCCTGGAGTGGCCGTGGCAGGGCGAATTCACCCCTCCACTTT	CAWSGRGRANSPLHF
-	TRBV19	TRBJ2-1	TGTGCCAGTAGTACCTCTCATGGGGCTTTAGGCAATGAGCAGTTCTTC	CASSTSHGALGNEQFF
-	TRBV6-5	TRBJ1-1	TGTGCCAGCAGTTACGCATTCGGGAGGAACACTGAAGCTTTCTTT	CASSYAFGRNTEAFF
TRBD1	TRBV5-3	TRBJ1-4	TGTGCCAGAAGGATAACAGGGGATAATGAAAAACTGTTTTTT	CARRITGDNEKLFF
-	TRBV9	TRBJ2-3	TGTGCCAGCAGCGTAGGGAAGAGGACAGATACGCAGTATTTT	CASSVGKRTDTQYF
TRBD1	TRBV2	TRBJ2-7	TGTGCCCGCAACGGCCGGCAGGGGGCGTTGTCGGGCGAGCAGTACTTC	CARNGRQGALSGEQYF
TRBD2	TRBV7-3	TRBJ2-1	TGTGCCAGCAGTAGGATTAGCGGGGGGGACAATGAGCAGTTCTTC	CASSRISGGDNEQFF
-	TRBV5-1	TRBJ1-2	TGCGCCAGCAGACCTCAGGGGCTCCTAAACTATGGCTACACCTTC	CASRPQGLLNYGYTF
-	TRBV7-3	TRBJ1-4	TGTGCCAGCAGCTTCACTCGGGCAACTAATGAAAAACTGTTTTTT	CASSFTRATNEKLFF
-	TRBV6-1	TRBJ2-2	TGTGCCAGCTCTAGCGTGCGACTGGCCGGGGAGCTGTTTTTT	CASSSVRLAGELFF
TRBD2	TRBV19	TRBJ2-7	TGTGCCACCAGCGGGCGGGGGGCCTACGAGCAGTACTTC	CATSGRGAYEQYF
-	TRBV6-5	TRBJ1-2	TGTGCCAGCAGCCAAGCGGGGTATGGCTACACCTTC	CASSQAGYGYTF
-	TRBV25-1	TRBJ1-2	TGTGCCAGCAGGGGGGCTGACTATGGCTACACCTTC	CASRGADYGYTF
-	TRBV5-1	TRBJ2-2	TGCGCCAGCAGCTTGGGCTCAGGGACGAACACCGGGGAGCTGTTTTTT	CASSLGSGTNTGELFF
-	TRBV25-1	TRBJ2-3	TGTGCCAGCAGTGAATATCGATCTGGAGGCACAGATACGCAGTATTTT	CASSEYRSGGTDTQYF
-	TRBV18	TRBJ1-3	TGTGCCAGCTCACCAGAGGCGGCTGGAAACACCATATATTTT	CASSPEAAGNTIYF
-	TRBV5-1	TRBJ2-6	TGCGCCAGCAGCTTTGTCGCGGCTGGGGCCAACGTCCTGACTTTC	CASSFVAAGANVLTF
TRBD1	TRBV7-8	TRBJ2-1	TGTGCCAGCAGGCTACACAGACAGGGATTCAATGAGCAGTTCTTC	CASRLHRQGFNEQFF
TRBD1	TRBV29-1	TRBJ1-5	TGCAGCGTTGATGTCGGGGGACAGGGTAAGCCGGGGCCCCAGCATTTT	CSVDVGGQGKPGPQHF
TRBD1	TRBV11-2	TRBJ1-2	TGTGCCAGCAGCACGTACAGGGGGCCAAACTATGGCTACACCTTC	CASSTYRGPNYGYTF
-	TRBV28	TRBJ2-2	TGTGCCAGCAGTTCCGGCCTCCGGGATAGGACCGGGGAGCTGTTTTTT	CASSSGLRDRTGELFF
-	TRBV5-6	TRBJ1-2	TGTGCCAGCAGCCCCGGCGCGGGGGGTCGTGGCTACACCTTC	CASSPGAGGRGYTF
TRBD2	TRBV15	TRBJ2-7	TGTGCCACCAGCATCACTACTAGCGGGGTGCATCACGAGCAGTACTTC	CATSITTSGVHHEQYF
-	TRBV4-3	TRBJ2-5	TGCGCCAGCAGCCAAGACAGCTGGCGGCAAGAGACCCAGTACTTC	CASSQDSWRQETQYF
-	TRBV7-2	TRBJ2-5	TGTGCCAGCAGCTTAGAGTCGGGGGTCGGTCAAGAGACCCAGTACTTC	CASSLESGVGQETQYF
TRBD1	TRBV19	TRBJ2-2	TGTGCCAGTAACCGCGACAGGGACGGAGGCGGTCCCGGGGAGCTGTTTTTT	CASNRDRDGGGPGELFF
-	TRBV7-9	TRBJ2-4	TGTGCCAGCAGCTTAGAGGGTGGGGCCGGCAACATTCAGTACTTC	CASSLEGGAGNIQYF
-	TRBV7-9	TRBJ1-3	TGTGCCAGCAGCCCCCAGGGGCTGGTATTGGGAAACACCATATATTTT	CASSPQGLVLGNTIYF
-	TRBV30	TRBJ1-4	TGTGCCTGGAGTGTAGGGCAGGGATCTAATGAAAAACTGTTTTTT	CAWSVGQGSNEKLFF
TRBD2	TRBV7-9	TRBJ2-5	TGTGCCAGCAGCTTAGAGGGAGGGAGGGAGACCCAGTACTTC	CASSLEGGRETQYF
-	TRBV7-3	TRBJ2-7	TGTGCCAGCAGCTTAAGTAAGGGGGACGAGCAGTACTTC	CASSLSKGDEQYF
-	TRBV7-9	TRBJ2-1	TGTGCCAGCAGCTTAGGAGGCCCGTACAATGAGCAGTTCTTC	CASSLGGPYNEQFF
-	TRBV15	TRBJ2-5	TGTGCCACCAGCAGAGATTCGGGGATTCGGCAAGAGACCCAGTACTTC	CATSRDSGIRQETQYF
TRBD1	TRBV30	TRBJ1-1	TGTGCCTGCCAAGGACGGGACAGGGGATACAACACTGAAGCTTTCTTT	CACQGRDRGYNTEAFF
-	TRBV6-5	TRBJ1-4	TGTGCCAGCAGCTACTTCGGAGGGAATGAAAAACTGTTTTTT	CASSYFGGNEKLFF
-	TRBV7-9	TRBJ1-3	TGTGCCAGCATCGCGAGGGCAGGCGGAAACACCATATATTTT	CASIARAGGNTIYF
-	TRBV5-4	TRBJ2-2	TGTGCCAGCAGCTTGACAGGGCCCGGGGAGCTGTTTTTT	CASSLTGPGELFF
-	TRBV4-2	TRBJ2-3	TGTGCCAGCAGCCAAAGGACAGCCAGCACAGATACGCAGTATTTT	CASSQRTASTDTQYF
-	TRBV5-1	TRBJ2-7	TGCGCCAGCAGCGAGAGCTACGAGCAGTACTTC	CASSESYEQYF
-	TRBV7-8	TRBJ1-5	TGTGCCAGCAGCCTCCAGAAGGACAGCCGATATAGCAATCAGCCCCAGCATTTT	CASSLQKDSRYSNQPQHF
-	TRBV7-9	TRBJ1-1	TGTGCCAGCAGCTCCCCAGGGTTCGGGAACACTGAAGCTTTCTTT	CASSSPGFGNTEAFF
-	TRBV5-4	TRBJ1-5	TGTGCCAGCAGTCGGGAGGGCAATCAGCCCCAGCATTTT	CASSREGNQPQHF